Presented here are 14 T cell receptor beta chains from one specimen sequenced in a study of persistence of HIV-infected CD4 T cells. An overlapping HIV-1 Gag peptide pool stimulated these cells at 0.85 to 1 ug/peptide/mL. Sorted nonresponding memory CD4+ T cells were CD40L-negative, CD69-negative, CD45RO-high. The immunoSEQ assay was version 4, run in survey mode. Measured with immunoSEQ multiplex PCR; TCRdb has only the in-frame clones, and not every one. The data show about 40,000 clones, with around 78% seen just once and 14% held by the top ten. These TCRs' antigens remain unknown. Material: CD4+ T cells sorted from PBMCs after 18-hour stimulation, obtained from a patient who received antiretroviral therapy. The source is an adult man with HIV who was CMV-seropositive.

The rearrangement joins TRBV19 to TRBJ1-2; D perhaps matches TRBD1 (5 bases). The germline V and J ends were trimmed by 5 bases and 10 bases, with 23 bases remaining between them. Per germline, CDR1 LNHDA and CDR2 SQIVND (reference sequence). CDR3 length: 15 residues. CDR3 protein: CASSAGTSRWESYTF. The CDR3 DNA sequence: TGTGCCAGTAGTGCCGGGACCTCTCGATGGGAGTCCTACACCTTC.

The CDR3 region is CASSESGRGELFF. DNA for the CDR3: TGTGCCAGCAGTGAATCGGGACGGGGGGAGCTGTTTTTT. The chain links TRBV25-1 to TRBJ2-2; TRBD1 or TRBD2 may be the D gene (5 bases each). V was shortened by 1 base and J by 8 bases, with 8 bases between the two germline ends. Germline V CDR1 and CDR2: MGHDK, SYGVNS. This CDR3 spans 13 amino acids.

V gene TRBV12-3 or TRBV12-4 combines with J gene TRBJ1-1; D gene ambiguous. This CDR3 is 11 amino acids long. V gave up 8 bases and J gave up 7 bases, with 11 bases separating them. The CDR3 is CASRSSNEAFF. The CDR3 coding sequence is TGTGCCAGCCGAAGCTCAAATGAAGCTTTCTTT.

V is TRBV19 and J is TRBJ2-2; the D gene is possibly TRBD1 (6 bases). Germline values: CDR1 LNHDA, CDR2 SQIVND (reference sequence). The V gene lost 4 bases and the J gene lost 0 bases, with 6 bases spanning the gap. The CDR3 sequence is 14 residues long. The CDR3 DNA follows: TGTGCCAGTAGTAGGACAGCGAACACCGGGGAGCTGTTTTTT. Protein: CASSRTANTGELFF.

The rearrangement joins TRBV6-5 to TRBJ1-5; the match to TRBD1 covers 7 bases. With 5 bases clipped from V and 7 bases from J, the junction kept 5 bases outside the gene matches. Germline CDR1 MNHEY, CDR2 SVGAGI. The CDR3 has 13 residues. The CDR3 DNA follows: TGTGCCAGCAGTAATACAGGGGACCAGCCCCAGCATTTT. Amino acids: CASSNTGDQPQHF.

The chain links TRBV30 to TRBJ2-2; TRBD1 might be the D (6 bases). This CDR3 contains 14 residues. Deletions cut 3 bases from V and 7 bases from J, with 15 bases between. The germline CDR1 and CDR2 sequences are GTSNPN and SVGIG (reference sequence). This CDR3 reads CAWSRGPPNGELFF. For the CDR3, the DNA is TGTGCCTGGAGCAGGGGACCCCCGAACGGGGAGCTGTTTTTT. The complete variable domain, with remaining parts taken from reference TRBV30 and TRBJ2-2, reads SQTIHQWPATLVQPVGSPLSLECTVEGTSNPNLYWYRQAAGRGLQLLFYSVGIGQISSEVPQNLSASRPQDRQFILSSKKLLLSDSGFYLCAWSRGPPNGELFFGEGSRLTVL.

The CDR3 loop reads CASSDHTTNTEAFF. The CDR3 DNA reads as TGTGCCAGCAGTGACCACACAACGAACACTGAAGCTTTCTTT. The chain recombines TRBV2 with TRBJ1-1; no firm D call. V was clipped by 3 bases and J by 1 base, with 9 bases between them. Germline CDR1 reads SNHLY; CDR2 reads FYNNEI. This CDR3 has 14 amino acids.

This clone has only a few counts. J is TRBJ1-1 and V is TRBV30; the D is unclear. Trimming took off 0 bases at V and 5 bases at J, with 16 bases between the two ends. The CDR3 covers 15 residues. Germline assignment: CDR1 GTSNPN and CDR2 SVGIG (reference sequence). The CDR3 coding sequence is TGTGCCTGGAGTGTCCTCCGGACGGATGGAACTGAAGCTTTCTTT. This translates into CAWSVLRTDGTEAFF.

V is TRBV27 and J is TRBJ2-1, with D perhaps TRBD1 or TRBD2 (6 bases each). Germline lookup yields CDR1 MNHEY and CDR2 SMNVEV (reference sequence). The CDR3 runs to 19 residues. V was shortened by 0 bases and J by 14 bases, with 32 bases between the two germline ends. The CDR3 bases are TGTGCCAGCAGTTTATCGTTGGGGCTAACGGGGGCCCGTACCAATGTGAAGTTCTTC. Translating it yields CASSLSLGLTGARTNVKFF.

This chain links TRBV7-2 with TRBJ1-6; D gene unclear. V was cut by 6 bases and J by 4 bases, with 16 bases left in between. Germline values: CDR1 SGHTA, CDR2 FQGNSA. The CDR3 runs 16 residues. The CDR3 here is CASSGRVGAYNSPLHF. The CDR3 DNA reads TGTGCCAGCAGTGGAAGGGTGGGCGCATATAATTCACCCCTCCACTTT.

V usage is TRBV30 and J usage is TRBJ2-3; 10 nucleotides align to TRBD2. CDR1 is GTSNPN, CDR2 SVGIG, per germline (reference sequence). CDR3 length: 15 residues. J was trimmed by 2 bases and V by 7 bases; bases with no gene match: 9. The CDR3 loop is CALAGGPFSTDTQYF. In DNA form, the CDR3 reads TGTGCCTTAGCGGGAGGCCCATTTTCCACAGATACGCAGTATTTT. The whole variable domain, filled in from reference TRBV30 and TRBJ2-3, reads SQTIHQWPATLVQPVGSPLSLECTVEGTSNPNLYWYRQAAGRGLQLLFYSVGIGQISSEVPQNLSASRPQDRQFILSSKKLLLSDSGFYLCALAGGPFSTDTQYFGPGTRLTVL.

This chain connects TRBV7-2 to TRBJ1-1; tentative D call: TRBD1 (6 bases). The CDR3 covers 17 residues. V was clipped by 1 base and J by 3 bases, with 18 bases between them. Germline V gives CDR1 SGHTA, CDR2 FQGNSA. CDR3 region: CASSLEDRRQRDTEAFF. CDR3 sequence (DNA): TGTGCCAGCAGCTTAGAAGACAGGCGACAAAGGGACACTGAAGCTTTCTTT.

DNA for the CDR3: TGTGCCAGCAGCCCTATAGGGGGCGGGAGTGGCAATCAGCCCCAGCATTTT. Its translation is CASSPIGGGSGNQPQHF. V and J are TRBV16 and TRBJ1-5, with 7 bases lining up with TRBD1. This CDR3 is built from 17 residues. CDR1 is KGHSY and CDR2 is FQNENV in the germline V gene. V trimming: 4 bases; J trimming: 2 bases; junction bases outside the gene matches: 11.

In its sample, this clone was seen once. The rearrangement links TRBV28 to TRBJ2-7; D gene unclear. The CDR3 has 12 amino acids. The V end was cut by 3 bases, the J end by 6 bases, with 9 bases between. Per germline, CDR1 MDHEN and CDR2 SYDVKM. The CDR3 loop reads CASSLARLEQYF. In DNA, the CDR3 is TGTGCCAGCAGTTTGGCCCGGCTCGAGCAGTACTTC.